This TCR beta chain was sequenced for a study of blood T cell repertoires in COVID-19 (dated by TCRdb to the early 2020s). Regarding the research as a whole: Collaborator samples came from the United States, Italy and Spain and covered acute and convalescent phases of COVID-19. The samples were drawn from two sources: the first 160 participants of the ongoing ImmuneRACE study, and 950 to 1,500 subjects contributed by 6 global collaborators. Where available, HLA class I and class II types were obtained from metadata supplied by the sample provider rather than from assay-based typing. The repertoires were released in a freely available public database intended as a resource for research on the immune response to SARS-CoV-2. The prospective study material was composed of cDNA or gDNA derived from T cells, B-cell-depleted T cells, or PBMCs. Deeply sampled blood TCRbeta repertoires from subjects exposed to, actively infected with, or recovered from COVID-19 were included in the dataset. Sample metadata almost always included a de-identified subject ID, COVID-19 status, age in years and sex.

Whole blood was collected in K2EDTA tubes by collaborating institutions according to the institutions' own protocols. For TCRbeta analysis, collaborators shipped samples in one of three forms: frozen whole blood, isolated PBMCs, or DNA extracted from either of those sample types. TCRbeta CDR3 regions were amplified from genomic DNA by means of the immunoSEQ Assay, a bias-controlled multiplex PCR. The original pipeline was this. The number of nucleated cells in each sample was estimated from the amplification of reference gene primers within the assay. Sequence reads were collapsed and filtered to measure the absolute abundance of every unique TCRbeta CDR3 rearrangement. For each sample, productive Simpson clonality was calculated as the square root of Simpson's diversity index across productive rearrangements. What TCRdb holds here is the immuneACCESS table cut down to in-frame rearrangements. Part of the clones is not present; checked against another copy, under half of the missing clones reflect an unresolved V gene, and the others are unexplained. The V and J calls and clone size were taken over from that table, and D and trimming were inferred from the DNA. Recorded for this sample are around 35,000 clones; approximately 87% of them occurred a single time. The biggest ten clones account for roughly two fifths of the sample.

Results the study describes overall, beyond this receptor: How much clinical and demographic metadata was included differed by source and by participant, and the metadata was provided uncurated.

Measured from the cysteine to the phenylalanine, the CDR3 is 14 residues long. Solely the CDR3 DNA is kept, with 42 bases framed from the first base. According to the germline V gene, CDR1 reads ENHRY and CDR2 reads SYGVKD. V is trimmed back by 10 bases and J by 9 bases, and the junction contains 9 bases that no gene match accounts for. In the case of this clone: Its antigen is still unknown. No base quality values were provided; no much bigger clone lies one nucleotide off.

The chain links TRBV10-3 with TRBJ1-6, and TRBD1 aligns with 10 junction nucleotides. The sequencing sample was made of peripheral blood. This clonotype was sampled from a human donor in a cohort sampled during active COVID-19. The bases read TGTGCCAGTAGGCCGGGACAGGGGTTTTCACCCCTCCACTTT. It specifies CASRPGQGFSPLHF.